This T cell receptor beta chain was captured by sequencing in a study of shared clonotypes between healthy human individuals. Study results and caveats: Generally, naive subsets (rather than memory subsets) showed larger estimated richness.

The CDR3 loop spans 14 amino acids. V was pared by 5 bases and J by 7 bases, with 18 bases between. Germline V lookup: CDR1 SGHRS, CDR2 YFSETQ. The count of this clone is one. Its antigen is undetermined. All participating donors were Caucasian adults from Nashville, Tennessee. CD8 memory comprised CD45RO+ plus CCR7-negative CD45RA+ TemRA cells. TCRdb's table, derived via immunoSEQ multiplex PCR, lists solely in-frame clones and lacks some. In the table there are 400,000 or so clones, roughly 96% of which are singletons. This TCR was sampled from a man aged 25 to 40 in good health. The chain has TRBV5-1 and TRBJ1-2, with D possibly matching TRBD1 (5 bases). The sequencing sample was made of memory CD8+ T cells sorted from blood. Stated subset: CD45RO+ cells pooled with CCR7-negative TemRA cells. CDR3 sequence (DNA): TGCGCCAGCAGGCGTGATCTCAGGGACGGTGGCTACACCTTC. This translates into CASRRDLRDGGYTF.